This TCR beta chain is from a study of shared clonotypes between healthy human individuals. Regarding the study as a whole: In having few donors, the study represented limited genetic and exposure-history diversity. Sequencing depth was a factor that was expected to affect clonotype sharing among donors.

Details on this clone: Its antigen is not known.

V shed 0 bases and J shed 4 bases, with 3 bases lying between them. This CDR3 comprises 13 residues. Germline lookup yields CDR1 MNHEY and CDR2 SVGAGI. The authors split each subset's genomic DNA evenly across several immunoSEQ plates. Measured with immunoSEQ multiplex PCR; TCRdb has only the in-frame clones, and not every one. The sample comprises a few hundred thousand clones, around three quarters of which are singletons, and approximately 12% rests with the top ten. The chain has TRBV6-5 and TRBJ2-2; D call uncertain. Sequenced: PBMCs. The clonotype originates from a woman between 35 and 50 years old in good health. Some clones in this sample may be carry-over from other donors' samples. The CDR3, as DNA: TGTGCCAGCAGTTACTCGGGCACCGGGGAGCTGTTTTTT. Amino acids: CASSYSGTGELFF.